The rows below give T cell receptor beta chains drawn from one sample of a study of T cell responses to AZD1222 COVID-19 vaccine. Method: immunoSEQ multiplex PCR; TCRdb's copy keeps in-frame clones and lacks some. The profile shows approximately 170,000 clones, approximately 94% of them singletons. Sequencing was performed on peripheral blood, taken 28 days after the second AZD1222 dose. All receptors come from an adult who received the AZD1222 COVID-19 vaccine. Both conserved end residues are part of each CDR3. Fields, in order: V gene, clone size, D gene, J gene, CDR3 DNA, CDR3 protein. The D gene is left open where the match is weak. Clone size is not always given. Where it is, it says once, few, many or a class for expanded clones.

v_gene: TRBV5-1; abundance: .; d_gene: .; j_gene: TRBJ2-3; CDR3nt: TGCGCCAGCAGCTTTACCCCGGACAGTGCCACAGATACGCAGTATTTT; CDR3aa: CASSFTPDSATDTQYF
v_gene: TRBV3-1/TRBV3-2; abundance: .; d_gene: TRBD2; j_gene: TRBJ2-2; CDR3nt: TGTGCCAGCAGCCAACTTCAGCGGGACGCGAACACCGGGGAGCTGTTTTTT; CDR3aa: CASSQLQRDANTGELFF
v_gene: TRBV30; abundance: .; d_gene: TRBD1; j_gene: TRBJ2-7; CDR3nt: TGTGCCTACAACCGGGACAGAAGAACCTACGAGCAGTACTTC; CDR3aa: CAYNRDRRTYEQYF
v_gene: TRBV5-1; abundance: once; d_gene: .; j_gene: TRBJ2-7; CDR3nt: TGCGCCAGCAGCTTGGGAGGCGAGCAGTACTTC; CDR3aa: CASSLGGEQYF
v_gene: TRBV2; abundance: .; d_gene: .; j_gene: TRBJ1-5; CDR3nt: TGTGCCAGCAGTCCAGACCCCAATCAGCCCCAGCATTTT; CDR3aa: CASSPDPNQPQHF
v_gene: TRBV7-3; abundance: .; d_gene: TRBD2; j_gene: TRBJ2-5; CDR3nt: TGTGCCAGCAGCCCTAGCGGGATAGGTATCGAGACCCAGTACTTC; CDR3aa: CASSPSGIGIETQYF
v_gene: TRBV18; abundance: .; d_gene: .; j_gene: TRBJ1-1; CDR3nt: TGTGCCAGCTCACCAACCCCGGAGGCCACTGAAGCTTTCTTT; CDR3aa: CASSPTPEATEAFF
v_gene: TRBV7-9; abundance: .; d_gene: .; j_gene: TRBJ1-2; CDR3nt: TGTGCCAGCAGCTTAGTAAGCAATATGACCTATGGCTACACCTTC; CDR3aa: CASSLVSNMTYGYTF
v_gene: TRBV11-2; abundance: .; d_gene: .; j_gene: TRBJ2-7; CDR3nt: TGTGCCAGCAGTAGGACAGTAGATTACGAGCAGTACTTC; CDR3aa: CASSRTVDYEQYF
v_gene: TRBV23-1; abundance: .; d_gene: TRBD2; j_gene: TRBJ2-7; CDR3nt: TGCGCCAGCCAATCGGCCCCGGGGACTAGCGGGAGTATATTATCCTACGAGCAGTACTTC; CDR3aa: CASQSAPGTSGSILSYEQYF
v_gene: TRBV19; abundance: .; d_gene: .; j_gene: TRBJ2-7; CDR3nt: TGTGCCAGTAGGGACCTTTTGCGGGGGCCCTCCTACGAGCAGTACTTC; CDR3aa: CASRDLLRGPSYEQYF
v_gene: TRBV13; abundance: .; d_gene: .; j_gene: TRBJ2-1; CDR3nt: TGTGCCAGCAGTCCGTATCCGGAGCAGTTCTTC; CDR3aa: CASSPYPEQFF
v_gene: TRBV6-5; abundance: .; d_gene: .; j_gene: TRBJ1-4; CDR3nt: TGTGCCAGCAGTTACTCGACTAGGGCGTGGGAAAAACTGTTTTTT; CDR3aa: CASSYSTRAWEKLFF
v_gene: TRBV15; abundance: .; d_gene: .; j_gene: TRBJ2-1; CDR3nt: TGTGCCACCAGCAGAGATCGGGGGACTAATGAGCAGTTCTTC; CDR3aa: CATSRDRGTNEQFF
v_gene: TRBV19; abundance: .; d_gene: .; j_gene: TRBJ1-4; CDR3nt: TGTGCCAGTAGTTCCGGGACTTTTCCAACTAATGAAAAACTGTTTTTT; CDR3aa: CASSSGTFPTNEKLFF
v_gene: TRBV5-1; abundance: .; d_gene: TRBD1; j_gene: TRBJ2-6; CDR3nt: TGCGCCAGCAGCTTGTTTTGGGACAGGGGGTCTGGGGCCAACGTCCTGACTTTC; CDR3aa: CASSLFWDRGSGANVLTF
v_gene: TRBV7-9; abundance: .; d_gene: .; j_gene: TRBJ1-1; CDR3nt: TGTGCCAGCAGCCCTCCTTTCTCCGTAACTGAAGCTTTCTTT; CDR3aa: CASSPPFSVTEAFF